This TCR beta chain is from a study of shared clonotypes between healthy human individuals. Sequenced by immunoSEQ multiplex PCR; TCRdb stores in-frame clones only, minus some. This table holds 400,000 to 500,000 clones, 79% found once. Germline CDR1 and CDR2: SGHRS and YFSETQ. This CDR3 has 13 amino acids. Trimming removed 1 base from V and 3 bases from J, with 7 bases in between. This clone was seen only a few times. Sequenced: PBMCs. The sequence derives from a woman in her thirties or forties in good health. Some clones in this sample may be carry-over from other donors' samples. The chain recombines TRBV5-1 with TRBJ1-1; D unresolved. DNA for the CDR3: TGCGCCAGCAGCTTGTTGGCAGACACTGAAGCTTTCTTT. Translation: CASSLLADTEAFF.